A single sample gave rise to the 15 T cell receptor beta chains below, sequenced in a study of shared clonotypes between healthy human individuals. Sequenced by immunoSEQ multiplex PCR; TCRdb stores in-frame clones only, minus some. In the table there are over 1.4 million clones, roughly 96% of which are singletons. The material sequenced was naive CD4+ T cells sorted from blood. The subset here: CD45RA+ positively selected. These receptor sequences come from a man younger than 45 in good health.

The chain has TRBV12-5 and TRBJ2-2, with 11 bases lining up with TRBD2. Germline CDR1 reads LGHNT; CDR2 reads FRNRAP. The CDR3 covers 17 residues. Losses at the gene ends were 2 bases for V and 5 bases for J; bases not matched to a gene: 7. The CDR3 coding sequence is TGTGCTAGTGGTTTGAGTTTAGCGGGAGGGCAAACCGGGGAGCTGTTTTTT. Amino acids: CASGLSLAGGQTGELFF.

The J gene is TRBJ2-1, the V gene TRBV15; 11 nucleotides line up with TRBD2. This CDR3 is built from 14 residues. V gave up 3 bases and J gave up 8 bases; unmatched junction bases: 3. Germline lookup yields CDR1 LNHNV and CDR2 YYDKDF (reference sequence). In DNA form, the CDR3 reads TGTGCCACCAGCAGTAGCGGGAGGGCTCATGAGCAGTTCTTC. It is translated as CATSSSGRAHEQFF. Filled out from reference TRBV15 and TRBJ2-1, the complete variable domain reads DAMVIQNPRYQVTQFGKPVTLSCSQTLNHNVMYWYQQKSSQAPKLLFHYYDKDFNNEADTPDNFQSRRPNTSFCFLDIRSPGLGDTAMYLCATSSSGRAHEQFFGPGTRLTVL.

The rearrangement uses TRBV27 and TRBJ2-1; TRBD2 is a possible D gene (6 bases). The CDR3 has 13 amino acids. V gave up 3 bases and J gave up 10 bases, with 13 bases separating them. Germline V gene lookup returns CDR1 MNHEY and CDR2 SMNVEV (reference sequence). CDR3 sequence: CASSFTRLVEQFF. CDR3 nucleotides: TGTGCCAGCAGTTTCACACGACTAGTGGAGCAGTTCTTC.

CDR3 sequence: CASSSAEPQGAHTIYF. The CDR3 DNA sequence: TGTGCCAGCAGCTCCGCCGAACCACAGGGGGCGCACACCATATATTTT. The chain employs TRBV5-6 and TRBJ1-3, with 9 bases fitting TRBD1. Germline lookup yields CDR1 SGHDT and CDR2 YYEEEE. The V gene end was trimmed by 3 bases and the J gene end by 8 bases; junction bases not matched to a gene: 12. This CDR3 has 16 residues.

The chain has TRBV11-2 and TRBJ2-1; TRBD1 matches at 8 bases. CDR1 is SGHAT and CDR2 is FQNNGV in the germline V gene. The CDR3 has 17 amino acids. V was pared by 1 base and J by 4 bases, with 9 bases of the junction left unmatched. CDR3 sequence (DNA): TGTGCCAGCAGCTTAGTGGCCGGTGGGACAGGATACAATGAGCAGTTCTTC. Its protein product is CASSLVAGGTGYNEQFF.

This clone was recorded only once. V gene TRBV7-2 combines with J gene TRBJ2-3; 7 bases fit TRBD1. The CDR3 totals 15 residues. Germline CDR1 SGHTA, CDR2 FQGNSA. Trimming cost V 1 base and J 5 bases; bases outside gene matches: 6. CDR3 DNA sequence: TGTGCCAGCAGCTTAGAGGGGGCAGGAATAGATACGCAGTATTTT. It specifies CASSLEGAGIDTQYF.

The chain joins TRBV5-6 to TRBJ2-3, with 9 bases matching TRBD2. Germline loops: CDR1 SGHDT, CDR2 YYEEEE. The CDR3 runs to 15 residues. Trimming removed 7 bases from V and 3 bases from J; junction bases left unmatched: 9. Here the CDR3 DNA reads TGTGCCAGCCGGACCGAGACTAGCGGAACAGATACGCAGTATTTT. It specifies CASRTETSGTDTQYF.

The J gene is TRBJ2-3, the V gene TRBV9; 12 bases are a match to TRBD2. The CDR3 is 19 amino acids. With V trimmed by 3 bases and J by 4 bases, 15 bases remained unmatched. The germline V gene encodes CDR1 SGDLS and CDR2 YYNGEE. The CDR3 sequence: CASSDLLAGGPGVADTQYF. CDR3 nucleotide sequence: TGTGCCAGCAGCGACCTCCTAGCGGGAGGGCCAGGAGTTGCAGATACGCAGTATTTT.

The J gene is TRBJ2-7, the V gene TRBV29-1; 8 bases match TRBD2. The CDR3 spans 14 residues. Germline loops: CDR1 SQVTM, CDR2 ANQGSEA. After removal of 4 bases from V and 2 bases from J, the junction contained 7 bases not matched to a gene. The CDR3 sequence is CSVVFVSGAYEQYF. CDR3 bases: TGCAGCGTTGTATTTGTTAGCGGGGCCTACGAGCAGTACTTC.

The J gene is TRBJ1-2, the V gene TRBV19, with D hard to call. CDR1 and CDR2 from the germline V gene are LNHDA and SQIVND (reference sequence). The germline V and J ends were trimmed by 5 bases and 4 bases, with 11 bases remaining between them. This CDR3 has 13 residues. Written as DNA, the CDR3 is TGTGCCAGTAGTCTCTCAGAGCCCTATGGCTACACCTTC. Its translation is CASSLSEPYGYTF.

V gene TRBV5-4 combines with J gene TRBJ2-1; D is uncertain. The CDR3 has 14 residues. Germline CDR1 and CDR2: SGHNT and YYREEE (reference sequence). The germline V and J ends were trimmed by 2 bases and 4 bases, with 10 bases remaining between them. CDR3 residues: CASSFKDRYNEQFF. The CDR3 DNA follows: TGTGCCAGCAGCTTTAAGGATAGATACAATGAGCAGTTCTTC.

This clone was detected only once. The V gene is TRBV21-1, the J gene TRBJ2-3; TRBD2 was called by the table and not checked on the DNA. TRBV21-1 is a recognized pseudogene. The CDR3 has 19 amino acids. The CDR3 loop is CASSKVSPSGSSSTDTQYF. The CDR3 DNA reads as TGTGCCAGCAGCAAAGTTTCGCCTAGCGGGAGTTCTAGCACAGATACGCAGTATTTT.

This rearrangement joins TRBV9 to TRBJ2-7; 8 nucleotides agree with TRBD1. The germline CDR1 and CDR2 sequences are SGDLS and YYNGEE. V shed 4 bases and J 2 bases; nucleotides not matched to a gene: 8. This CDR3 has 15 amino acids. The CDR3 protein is CASSSNRDRTYEQYF. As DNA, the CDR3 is TGTGCCAGCAGCTCGAACCGGGACAGGACCTACGAGCAGTACTTC.

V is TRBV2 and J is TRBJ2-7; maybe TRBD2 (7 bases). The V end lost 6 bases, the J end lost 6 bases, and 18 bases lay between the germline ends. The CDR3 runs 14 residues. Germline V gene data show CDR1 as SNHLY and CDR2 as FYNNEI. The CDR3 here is CASREGRGSSEQYF. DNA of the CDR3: TGTGCCAGCAGGGAGGGGAGGGGGTCGTCCGAGCAGTACTTC.

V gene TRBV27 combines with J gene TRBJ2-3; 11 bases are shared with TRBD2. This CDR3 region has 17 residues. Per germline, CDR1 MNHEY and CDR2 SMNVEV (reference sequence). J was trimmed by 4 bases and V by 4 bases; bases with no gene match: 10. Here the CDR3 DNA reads TGTGCCAGCAGTTCAGCCAGACTAGCGGGACCTCCAGATACGCAGTATTTT. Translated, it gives CASSSARLAGPPDTQYF.